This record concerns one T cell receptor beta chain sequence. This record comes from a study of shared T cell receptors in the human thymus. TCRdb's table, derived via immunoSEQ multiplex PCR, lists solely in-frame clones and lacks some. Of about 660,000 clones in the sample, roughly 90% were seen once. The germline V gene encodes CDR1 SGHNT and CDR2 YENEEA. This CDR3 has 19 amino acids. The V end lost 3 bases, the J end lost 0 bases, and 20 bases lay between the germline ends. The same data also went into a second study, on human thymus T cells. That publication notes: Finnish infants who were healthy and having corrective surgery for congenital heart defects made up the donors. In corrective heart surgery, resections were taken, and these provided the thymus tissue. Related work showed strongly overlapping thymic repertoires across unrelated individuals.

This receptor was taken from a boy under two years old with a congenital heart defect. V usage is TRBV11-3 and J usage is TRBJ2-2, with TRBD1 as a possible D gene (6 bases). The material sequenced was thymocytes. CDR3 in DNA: TGTGCCAGCAGCTTCCCCGGGTGGGGGCAATACGCGAACACCGGGGAGCTGTTTTTT. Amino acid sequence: CASSFPGWGQYANTGELFF. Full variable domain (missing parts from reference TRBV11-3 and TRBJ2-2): EAGVVQSPRYKIIEKKQPVAFWCNPISGHNTLYWYLQNLGQGPELLIRYENEEAVDDSQLPKDRFSAERLKGVDSTLKIQPAELGDSAVYLCASSFPGWGQYANTGELFFGEGSRLTVL.